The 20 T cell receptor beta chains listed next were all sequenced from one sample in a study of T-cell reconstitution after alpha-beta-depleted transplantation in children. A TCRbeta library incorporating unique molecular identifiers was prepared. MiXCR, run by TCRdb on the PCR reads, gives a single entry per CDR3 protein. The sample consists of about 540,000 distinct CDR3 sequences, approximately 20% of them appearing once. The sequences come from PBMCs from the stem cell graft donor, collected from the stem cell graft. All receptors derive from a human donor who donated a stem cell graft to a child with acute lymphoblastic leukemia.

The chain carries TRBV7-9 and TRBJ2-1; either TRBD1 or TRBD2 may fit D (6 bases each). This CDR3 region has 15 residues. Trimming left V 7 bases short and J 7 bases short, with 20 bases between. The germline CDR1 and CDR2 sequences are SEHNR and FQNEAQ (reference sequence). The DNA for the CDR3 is TGTGCCAGCAACGATTTTGGGGGGCCCTTGAATGAGCAGTTCTTC. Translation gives CASNDFGGPLNEQFF.

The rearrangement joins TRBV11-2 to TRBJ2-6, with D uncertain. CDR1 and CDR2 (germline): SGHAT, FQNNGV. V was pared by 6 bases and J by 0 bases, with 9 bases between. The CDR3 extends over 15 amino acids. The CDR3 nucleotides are TGTGCCAGCAGTTTCACAGTCTCTGGGGCCAACGTCCTGACTTTC. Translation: CASSFTVSGANVLTF.

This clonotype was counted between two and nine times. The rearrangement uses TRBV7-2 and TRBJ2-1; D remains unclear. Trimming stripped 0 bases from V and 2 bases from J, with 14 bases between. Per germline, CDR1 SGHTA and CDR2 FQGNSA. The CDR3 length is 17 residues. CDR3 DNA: TGTGCCAGCAGCTTAGCCGGCTTCGGGCCGCCCTACAATGAGCAGTTCTTC. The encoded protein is CASSLAGFGPPYNEQFF.

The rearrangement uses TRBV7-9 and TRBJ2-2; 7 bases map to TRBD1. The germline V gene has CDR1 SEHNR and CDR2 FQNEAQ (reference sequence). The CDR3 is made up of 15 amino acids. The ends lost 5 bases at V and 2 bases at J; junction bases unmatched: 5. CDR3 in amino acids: CASSRWDSNTGELFF. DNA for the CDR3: TGTGCCAGCAGCCGATGGGACAGCAACACCGGGGAGCTGTTTTTT.

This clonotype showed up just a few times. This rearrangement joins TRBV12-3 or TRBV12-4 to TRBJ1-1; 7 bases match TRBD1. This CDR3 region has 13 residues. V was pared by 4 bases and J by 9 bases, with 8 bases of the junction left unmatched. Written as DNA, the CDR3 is TGTGCCAGCAGTTCTGACAGGGTTAGGCAAGCTTTCTTT. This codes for CASSSDRVRQAFF.

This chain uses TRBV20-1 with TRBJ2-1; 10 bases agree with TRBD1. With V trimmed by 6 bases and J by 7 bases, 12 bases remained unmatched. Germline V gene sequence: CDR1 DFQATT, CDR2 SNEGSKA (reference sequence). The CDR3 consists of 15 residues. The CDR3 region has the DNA TGCAGTGCGGGTACCCGGGACAGGGGCGGGAATGAGCAGTTCTTC. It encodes CSAGTRDRGGNEQFF.

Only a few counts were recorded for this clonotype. The CDR3 spells CASSNTPGPEQAQYF. The CDR3, as DNA: TGTGCCAGCAGCAACACTCCGGGCCCCGAGCAGGCGCAGTATTTT. The chain employs TRBV9 and TRBJ2-3; D remains ambiguous. Germline V lookup: CDR1 SGDLS, CDR2 YYNGEE. The CDR3 sequence is 15 residues long. V lost 4 bases to trimming and J lost 10 bases, with 22 bases between them.

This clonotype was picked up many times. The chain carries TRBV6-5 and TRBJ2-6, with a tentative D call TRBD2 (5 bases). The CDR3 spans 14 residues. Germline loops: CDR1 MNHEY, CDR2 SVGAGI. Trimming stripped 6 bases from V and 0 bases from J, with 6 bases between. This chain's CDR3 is CASRGVSGANVLTF. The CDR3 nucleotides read TGTGCCAGCAGGGGAGTCTCTGGGGCCAACGTCCTGACTTTC.

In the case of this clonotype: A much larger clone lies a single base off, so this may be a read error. CDR3 amino acids: CASSSTAQGHGQFF. CDR3 coding DNA: TGCGCCAGCAGCTCAACGGCCCAAGGTCATGGGCAGTTCTTC. V usage is TRBV5-1 and J usage is TRBJ2-1; no clear D. The length of the CDR3 is 14 residues. CDR1 and CDR2 (germline): SGHRS, YFSETQ. V was cut by 3 bases and J by 12 bases, with 19 bases left in between. Based on the CDR3 plus reference TRBV5-1 and TRBJ2-1, the full variable domain is KAGVTQTPRYLIKTRGQQVTLSCSPISGHRSVSWYQQTPGQGLQFLFEYFSETQRNKGNFPGRFSGRQFSNSRSEMNVSTLELGDSALYLCASSSTAQGHGQFFGPGTRLTVL.

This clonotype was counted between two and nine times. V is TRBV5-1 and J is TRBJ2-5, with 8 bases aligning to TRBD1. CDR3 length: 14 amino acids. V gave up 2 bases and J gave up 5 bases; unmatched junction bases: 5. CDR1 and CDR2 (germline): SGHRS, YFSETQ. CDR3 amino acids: CASSFQGAGETQYF. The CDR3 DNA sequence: TGCGCCAGCAGCTTCCAGGGGGCTGGGGAGACCCAGTACTTC.

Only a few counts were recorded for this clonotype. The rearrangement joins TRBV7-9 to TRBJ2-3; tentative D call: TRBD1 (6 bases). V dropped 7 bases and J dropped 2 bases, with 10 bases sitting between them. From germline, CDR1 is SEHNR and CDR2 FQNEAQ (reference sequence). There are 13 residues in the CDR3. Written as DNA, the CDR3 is TGTGCCAGCACCAGACAGGACACAGATACGCAGTATTTT. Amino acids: CASTRQDTDTQYF.

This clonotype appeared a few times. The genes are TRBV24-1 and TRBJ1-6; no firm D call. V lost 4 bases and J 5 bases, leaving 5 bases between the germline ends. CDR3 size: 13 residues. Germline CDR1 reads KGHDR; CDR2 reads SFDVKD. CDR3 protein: CATSDTNNSPLHF. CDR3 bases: TGTGCCACCAGTGACACGAATAATTCACCCCTCCACTTT.

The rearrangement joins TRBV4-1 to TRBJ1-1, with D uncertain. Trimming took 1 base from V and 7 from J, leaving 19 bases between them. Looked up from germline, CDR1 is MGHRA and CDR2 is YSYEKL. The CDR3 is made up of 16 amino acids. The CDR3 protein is CASSQVAESALLEAFF. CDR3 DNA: TGCGCCAGCAGCCAAGTGGCGGAGTCAGCCCTCCTTGAAGCTTTCTTT.

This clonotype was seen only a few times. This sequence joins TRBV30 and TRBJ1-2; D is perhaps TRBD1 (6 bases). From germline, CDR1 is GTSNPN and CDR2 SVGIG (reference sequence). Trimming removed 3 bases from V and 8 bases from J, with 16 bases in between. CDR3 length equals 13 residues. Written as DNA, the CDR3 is TGTGCCTGGAGGACATCAGGGGAAAACGGCTACACCTTC. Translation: CAWRTSGENGYTF.

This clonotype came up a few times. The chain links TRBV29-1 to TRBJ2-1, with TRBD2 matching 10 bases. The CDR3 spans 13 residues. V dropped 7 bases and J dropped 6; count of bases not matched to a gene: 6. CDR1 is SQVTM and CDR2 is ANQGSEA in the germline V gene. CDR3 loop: CSGAGGQLNEQFF. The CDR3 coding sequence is TGCAGCGGAGCGGGAGGGCAGCTCAATGAGCAGTTCTTC.

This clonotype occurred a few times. CDR3 nucleotide sequence: TGCGCCAGCAGCTTGGGCGGGACTAGAACCGAGCAGTACTTC. It encodes CASSLGGTRTEQYF. The chain has TRBV5-1 and TRBJ2-7, with TRBD2 identical over 8 bases. With 0 bases clipped from V and 6 bases from J, the junction kept 5 bases outside the gene matches. Germline assignment: CDR1 SGHRS and CDR2 YFSETQ. CDR3 size: 14 residues.

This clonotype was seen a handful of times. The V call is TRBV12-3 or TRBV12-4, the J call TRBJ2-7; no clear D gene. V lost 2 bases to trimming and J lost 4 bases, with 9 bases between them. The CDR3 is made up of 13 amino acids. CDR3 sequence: CASSLMGGYEQYF. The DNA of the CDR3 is TGTGCCAGCAGTTTAATGGGCGGATACGAGCAGTACTTC.

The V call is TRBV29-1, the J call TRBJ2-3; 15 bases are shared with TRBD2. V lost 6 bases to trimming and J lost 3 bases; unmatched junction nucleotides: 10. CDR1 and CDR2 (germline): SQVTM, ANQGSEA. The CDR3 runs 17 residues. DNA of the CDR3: TGCAGCGTGCTTGGGGGACTAGCGGGAGGATTTACAGATACGCAGTATTTT. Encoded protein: CSVLGGLAGGFTDTQYF.

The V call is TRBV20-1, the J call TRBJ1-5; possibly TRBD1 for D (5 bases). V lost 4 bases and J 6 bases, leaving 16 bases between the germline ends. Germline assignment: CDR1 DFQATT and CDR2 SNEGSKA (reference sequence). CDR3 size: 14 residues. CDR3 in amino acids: CSATSRGGIQPQHF. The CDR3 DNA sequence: TGCAGTGCTACAAGTCGGGGGGGAATTCAGCCCCAGCATTTT.

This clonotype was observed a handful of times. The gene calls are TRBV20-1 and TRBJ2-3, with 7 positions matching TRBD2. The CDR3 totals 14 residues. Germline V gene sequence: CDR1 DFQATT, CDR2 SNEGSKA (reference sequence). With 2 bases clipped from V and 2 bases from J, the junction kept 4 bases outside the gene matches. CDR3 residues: CSARREAFTDTQYF. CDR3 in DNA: TGCAGTGCTAGACGGGAGGCATTCACAGATACGCAGTATTTT.